This TCR beta chain was observed in a study of cytomegalovirus exposure and HLA in healthy donors. Study-level results: TCR sequences were mostly rare, though some public TCRs occurred in many donors.

On this clone itself: The antigen remains undetermined.

In the PCR, 60 Vbeta and 13 Jbeta primers were used. Sequencing used immunoSEQ multiplex PCR; TCRdb keeps in-frame clones, though not all of them. The sample data list about 130,000 clones. There are 12 residues in the CDR3. With 5 bases removed from V and 4 bases from J, the gap between germline ends came to 9 bases. Looked up from germline, CDR1 is SGHAT and CDR2 is FQNNGV. The V call is TRBV11-2, the J call TRBJ2-7; maybe TRBD2 (5 bases). Source material: PBMCs. The clonotype originates from a woman aged 60-75 years in good health and CMV-seronegative. CDR3 in amino acids: CASSRTGYEQYF. CDR3 DNA sequence: TGTGCCAGCAGCCGGACTGGTTACGAGCAGTACTTC.